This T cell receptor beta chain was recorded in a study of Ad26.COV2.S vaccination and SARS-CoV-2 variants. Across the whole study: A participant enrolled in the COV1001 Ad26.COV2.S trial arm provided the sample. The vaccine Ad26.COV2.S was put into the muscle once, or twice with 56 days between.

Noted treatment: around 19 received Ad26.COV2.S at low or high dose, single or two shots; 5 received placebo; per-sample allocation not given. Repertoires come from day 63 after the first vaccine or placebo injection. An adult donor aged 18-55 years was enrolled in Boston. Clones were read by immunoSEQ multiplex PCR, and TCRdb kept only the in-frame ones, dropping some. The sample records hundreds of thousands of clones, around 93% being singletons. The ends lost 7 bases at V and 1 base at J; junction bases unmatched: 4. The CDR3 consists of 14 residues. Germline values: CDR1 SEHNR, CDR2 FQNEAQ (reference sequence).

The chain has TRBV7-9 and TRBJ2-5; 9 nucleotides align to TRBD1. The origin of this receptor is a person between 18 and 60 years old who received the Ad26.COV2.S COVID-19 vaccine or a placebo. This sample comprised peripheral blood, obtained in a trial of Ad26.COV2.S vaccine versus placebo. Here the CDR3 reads CASKGQGFQETQYF. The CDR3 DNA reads TGTGCCAGCAAGGGACAGGGCTTCCAAGAGACCCAGTACTTC.